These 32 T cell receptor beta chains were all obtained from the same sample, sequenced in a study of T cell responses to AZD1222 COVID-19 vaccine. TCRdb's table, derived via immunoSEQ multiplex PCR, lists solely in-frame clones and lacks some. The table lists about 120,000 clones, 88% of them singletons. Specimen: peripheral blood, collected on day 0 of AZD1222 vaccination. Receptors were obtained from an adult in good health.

For the CDR3, the DNA is TGTGCCAGTAGTAGAACGGACAGGGCCACCACAGATACGCAGTATTTT. Protein: CASSRTDRATTDTQYF. The gene calls are TRBV19 and TRBJ2-3; TRBD1 aligns across 8 bases. Trimming at V came to 4 bases and at J to 2 bases, leaving 8 bases not matched to a gene. The V gene's germline CDR1 is LNHDA and CDR2 SQIVND (reference sequence). This CDR3 comprises 16 residues.

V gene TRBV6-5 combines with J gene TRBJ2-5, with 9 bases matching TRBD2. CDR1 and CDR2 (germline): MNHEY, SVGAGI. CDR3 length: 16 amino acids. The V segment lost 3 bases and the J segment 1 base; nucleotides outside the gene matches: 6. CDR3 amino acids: CASSYLAGIAQETQYF. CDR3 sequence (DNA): TGTGCCAGCAGTTATCTAGCGGGGATTGCCCAAGAGACCCAGTACTTC.

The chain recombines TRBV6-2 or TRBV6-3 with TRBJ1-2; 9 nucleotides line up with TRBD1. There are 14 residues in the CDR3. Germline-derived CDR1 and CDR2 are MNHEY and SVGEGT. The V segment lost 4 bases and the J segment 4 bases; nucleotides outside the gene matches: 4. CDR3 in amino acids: CASSSGTGRYGYTF. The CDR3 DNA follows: TGTGCCAGCAGTTCCGGGACAGGGCGCTATGGCTACACCTTC.

The CDR3 DNA reads as TGTGCCAGCTCACCTAACGGGGCTAACTATGGCTACACCTTC. The encoded protein is CASSPNGANYGYTF. V and J are TRBV18 and TRBJ1-2, with D uncertain. The V end lost 3 bases, the J end lost 0 bases, and 8 bases lay between the germline ends. The CDR3 totals 14 residues. Germline CDR1 reads KGHSH; CDR2 reads LQKENI. The full variable domain, completed using reference TRBV18 and TRBJ1-2, is NAGVMQNPRHLVRRRGQEARLRCSPMKGHSHVYWYRQLPEEGLKFMVYLQKENIIDESGMPKERFSAEFPKEGPSILRIQQVVRGDSAAYFCASSPNGANYGYTFGSGTRLTVV.

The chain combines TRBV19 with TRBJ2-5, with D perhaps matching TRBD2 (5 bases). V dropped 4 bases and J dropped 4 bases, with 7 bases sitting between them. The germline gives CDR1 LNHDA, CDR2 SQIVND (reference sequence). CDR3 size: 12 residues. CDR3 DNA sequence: TGTGCCAGTAGTAGGAGCGGAGAGACCCAGTACTTC. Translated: CASSRSGETQYF.

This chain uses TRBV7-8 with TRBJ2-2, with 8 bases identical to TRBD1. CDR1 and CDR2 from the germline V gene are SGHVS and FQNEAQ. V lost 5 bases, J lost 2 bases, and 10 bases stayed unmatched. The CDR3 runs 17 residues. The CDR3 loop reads CASSPGQANLNTGELFF. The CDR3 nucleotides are TGTGCCAGCAGCCCGGGACAGGCTAACCTTAACACCGGGGAGCTGTTTTTT.

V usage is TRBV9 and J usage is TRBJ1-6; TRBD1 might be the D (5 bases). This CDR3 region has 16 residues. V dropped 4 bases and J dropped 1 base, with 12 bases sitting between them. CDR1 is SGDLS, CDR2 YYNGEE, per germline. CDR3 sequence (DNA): TGTGCCAGCAGCCCTCAGACAGCTTCCTATAATTCACCCCTCCACTTT. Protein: CASSPQTASYNSPLHF.

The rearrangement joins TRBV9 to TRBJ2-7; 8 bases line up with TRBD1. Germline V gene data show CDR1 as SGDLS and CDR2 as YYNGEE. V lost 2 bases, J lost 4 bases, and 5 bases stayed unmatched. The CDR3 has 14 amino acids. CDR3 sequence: CASSVRDRRYEQYF. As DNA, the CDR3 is TGTGCCAGCAGCGTCCGGGACAGGAGGTACGAGCAGTACTTC.

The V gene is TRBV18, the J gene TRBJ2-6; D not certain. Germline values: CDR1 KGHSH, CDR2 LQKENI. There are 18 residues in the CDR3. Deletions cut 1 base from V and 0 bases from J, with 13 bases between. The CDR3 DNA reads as TGTGCCAGCTCACCACGCCTCACAGACCGCTCTGGGGCCAACGTCCTGACTTTC. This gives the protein CASSPRLTDRSGANVLTF. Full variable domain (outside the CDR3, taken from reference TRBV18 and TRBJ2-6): NAGVMQNPRHLVRRRGQEARLRCSPMKGHSHVYWYRQLPEEGLKFMVYLQKENIIDESGMPKERFSAEFPKEGPSILRIQQVVRGDSAAYFCASSPRLTDRSGANVLTFGAGSRLTVL.

The CDR3 is CASSQLTGGGYGYTF. The CDR3 DNA reads as TGCGCCAGCAGCCAACTTACAGGGGGCGGCTATGGCTACACCTTC. The genes are TRBV4-3 and TRBJ1-2; 9 nucleotides align to TRBD1. With 2 bases clipped from V and 4 bases from J, the junction kept 5 bases outside the gene matches. The CDR3 has 15 residues. Germline CDR1 is LGHNA and CDR2 is YSLEER.

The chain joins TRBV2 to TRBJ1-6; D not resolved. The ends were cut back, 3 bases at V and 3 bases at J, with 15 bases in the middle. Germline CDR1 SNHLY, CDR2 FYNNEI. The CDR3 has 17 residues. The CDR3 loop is CASSESSGPFYNSPLHF. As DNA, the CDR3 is TGTGCCAGCAGTGAGTCTTCAGGCCCTTTCTATAATTCACCCCTCCACTTT. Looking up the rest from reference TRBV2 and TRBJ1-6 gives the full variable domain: EPEVTQTPSHQVTQMGQEVILRCVPISNHLYFYWYRQILGQKVEFLVSFYNNEISEKSEIFDDQFSVERPDGSNFTLKIRSTKLEDSAMYFCASSESSGPFYNSPLHFGNGTRLTVT.

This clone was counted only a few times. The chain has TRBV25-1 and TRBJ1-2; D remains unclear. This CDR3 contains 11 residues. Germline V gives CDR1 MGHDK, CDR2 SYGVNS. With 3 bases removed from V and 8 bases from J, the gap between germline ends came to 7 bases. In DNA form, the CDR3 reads TGTGCCAGCAGTGATTGGGGAGGCTACACCTTC. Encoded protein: CASSDWGGYTF.

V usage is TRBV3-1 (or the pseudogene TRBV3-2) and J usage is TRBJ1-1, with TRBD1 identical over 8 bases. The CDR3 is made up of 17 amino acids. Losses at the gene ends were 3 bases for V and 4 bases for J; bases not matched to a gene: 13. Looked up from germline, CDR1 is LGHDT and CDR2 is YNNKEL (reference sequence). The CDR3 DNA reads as TGTGCCAGCAGCCACGGGACAGGTGGTGCCTCGGGCACTGAAGCTTTCTTT. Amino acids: CASSHGTGGASGTEAFF.

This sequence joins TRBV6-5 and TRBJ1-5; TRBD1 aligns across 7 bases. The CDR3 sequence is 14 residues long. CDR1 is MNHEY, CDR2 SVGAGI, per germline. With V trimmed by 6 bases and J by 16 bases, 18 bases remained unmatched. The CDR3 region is CASRSRDSQSRLHF. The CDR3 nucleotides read TGTGCCAGCAGGAGCCGGGACAGTCAATCGAGGTTACATTTT.

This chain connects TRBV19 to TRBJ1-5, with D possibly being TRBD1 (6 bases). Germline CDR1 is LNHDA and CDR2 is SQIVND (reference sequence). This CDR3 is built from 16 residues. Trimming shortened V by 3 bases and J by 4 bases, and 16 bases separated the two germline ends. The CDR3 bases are TGTGCCAGTAGTATGGGGAGGGGGGACGAAAATCAGCCCCAGCATTTT. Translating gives CASSMGRGDENQPQHF. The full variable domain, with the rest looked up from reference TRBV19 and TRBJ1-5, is DGGITQSPKYLFRKEGQNVTLSCEQNLNHDAMYWYRQDPGQGLRLIYYSQIVNDFQKGDIAEGYSVSREKKESFPLTVTSAQKNPTAFYLCASSMGRGDENQPQHFGDGTRLSIL.

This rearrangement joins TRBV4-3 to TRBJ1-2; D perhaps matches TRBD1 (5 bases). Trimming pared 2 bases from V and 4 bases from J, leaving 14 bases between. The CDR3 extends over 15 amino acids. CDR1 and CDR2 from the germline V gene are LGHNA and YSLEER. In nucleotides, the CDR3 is TGCGCCAGCAGCCAACGTCGGACGGGGCTCTATGGCTACACCTTC. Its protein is CASSQRRTGLYGYTF.

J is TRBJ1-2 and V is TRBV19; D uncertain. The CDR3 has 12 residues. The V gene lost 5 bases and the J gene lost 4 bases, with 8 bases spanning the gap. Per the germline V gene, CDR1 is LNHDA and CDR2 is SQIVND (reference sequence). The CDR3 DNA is TGTGCCAGTAGTCTGGTGGCCTATGGCTACACCTTC. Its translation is CASSLVAYGYTF.

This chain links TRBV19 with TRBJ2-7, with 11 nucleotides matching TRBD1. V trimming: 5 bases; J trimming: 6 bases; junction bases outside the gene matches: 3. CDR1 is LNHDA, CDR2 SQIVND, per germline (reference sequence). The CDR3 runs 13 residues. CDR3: CASSGTGGSEQYF. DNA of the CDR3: TGTGCCAGTAGTGGGACAGGGGGGAGCGAGCAGTACTTC.

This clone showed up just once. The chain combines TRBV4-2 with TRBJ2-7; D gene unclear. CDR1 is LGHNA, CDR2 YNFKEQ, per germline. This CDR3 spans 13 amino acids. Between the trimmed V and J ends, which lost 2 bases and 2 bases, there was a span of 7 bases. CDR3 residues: CASSQTFAYEQYF. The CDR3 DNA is TGTGCCAGCAGCCAAACATTTGCCTACGAGCAGTACTTC.

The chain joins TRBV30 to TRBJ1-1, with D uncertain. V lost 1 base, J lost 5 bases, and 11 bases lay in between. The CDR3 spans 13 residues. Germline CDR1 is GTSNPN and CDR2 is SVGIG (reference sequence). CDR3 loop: CAWSAATQTEAFF. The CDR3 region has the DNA TGTGCCTGGAGTGCTGCTACTCAAACTGAAGCTTTCTTT.

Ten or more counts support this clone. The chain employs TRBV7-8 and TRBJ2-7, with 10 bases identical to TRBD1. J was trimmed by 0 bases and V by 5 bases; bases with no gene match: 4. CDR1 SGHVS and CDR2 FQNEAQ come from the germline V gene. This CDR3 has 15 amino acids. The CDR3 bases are TGTGCCAGCAGCCAGACAGGGGGCGGCTCCTACGAGCAGTACTTC. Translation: CASSQTGGGSYEQYF.

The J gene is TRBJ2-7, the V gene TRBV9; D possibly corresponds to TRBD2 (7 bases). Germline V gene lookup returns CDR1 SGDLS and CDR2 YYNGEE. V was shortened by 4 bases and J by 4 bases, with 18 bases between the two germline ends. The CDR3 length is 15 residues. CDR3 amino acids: CASSSHEGGPYEQYF. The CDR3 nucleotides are TGTGCCAGCAGCTCGCACGAGGGGGGGCCTTACGAGCAGTACTTC.

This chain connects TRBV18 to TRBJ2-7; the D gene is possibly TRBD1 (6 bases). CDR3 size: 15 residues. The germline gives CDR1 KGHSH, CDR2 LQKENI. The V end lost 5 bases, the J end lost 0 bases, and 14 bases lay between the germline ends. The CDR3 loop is CASSEPQGLSYEQYF. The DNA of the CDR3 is TGTGCCAGCTCAGAGCCACAGGGCCTCTCCTACGAGCAGTACTTC.

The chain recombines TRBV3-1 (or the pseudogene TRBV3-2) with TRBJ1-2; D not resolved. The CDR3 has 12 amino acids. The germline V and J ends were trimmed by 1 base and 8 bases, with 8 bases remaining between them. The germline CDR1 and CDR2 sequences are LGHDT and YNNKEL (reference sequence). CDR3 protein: CASSQATTGYTF. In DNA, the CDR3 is TGTGCCAGCAGCCAAGCGACGACAGGCTACACCTTC.

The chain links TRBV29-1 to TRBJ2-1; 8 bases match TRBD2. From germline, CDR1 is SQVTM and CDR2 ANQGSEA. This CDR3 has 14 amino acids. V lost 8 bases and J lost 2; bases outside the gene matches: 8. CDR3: CSFLAGMAYNEQFF. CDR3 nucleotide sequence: TGCAGCTTCTTAGCGGGGATGGCCTACAATGAGCAGTTCTTC.

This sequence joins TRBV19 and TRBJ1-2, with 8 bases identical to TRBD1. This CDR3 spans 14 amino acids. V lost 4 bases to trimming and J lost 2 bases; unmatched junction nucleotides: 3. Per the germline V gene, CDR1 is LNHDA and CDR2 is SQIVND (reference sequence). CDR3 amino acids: CASSTRTGNYGYTF. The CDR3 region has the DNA TGTGCCAGTAGTACACGGACAGGGAACTATGGCTACACCTTC.

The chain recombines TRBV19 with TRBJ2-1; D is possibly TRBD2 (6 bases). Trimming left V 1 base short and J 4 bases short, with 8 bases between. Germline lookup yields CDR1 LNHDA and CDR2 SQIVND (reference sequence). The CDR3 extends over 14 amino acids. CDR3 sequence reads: CASSIGGKYNEQFF. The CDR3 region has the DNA TGTGCCAGTAGTATAGGCGGGAAATACAATGAGCAGTTCTTC.

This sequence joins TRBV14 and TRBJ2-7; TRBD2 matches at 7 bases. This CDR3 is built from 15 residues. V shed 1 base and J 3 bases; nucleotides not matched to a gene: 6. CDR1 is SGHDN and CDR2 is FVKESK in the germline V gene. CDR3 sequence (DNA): TGTGCCAGCAGCCAAGCCTCGGGAGGCCTCTACGAGCAGTACTTC. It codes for CASSQASGGLYEQYF.

CDR3 protein: CASSQDGGDTQYF. The CDR3 DNA follows: TGTGCCAGCAGTCAGGACGGAGGGGATACGCAGTATTTT. V usage is TRBV7-2 and J usage is TRBJ2-3; possible D gene TRBD2, 6 bases. The CDR3 consists of 13 residues. The germline V gene has CDR1 SGHTA and CDR2 FQGNSA. The ends were cut back, 6 bases at V and 6 bases at J, with 13 bases in the middle.

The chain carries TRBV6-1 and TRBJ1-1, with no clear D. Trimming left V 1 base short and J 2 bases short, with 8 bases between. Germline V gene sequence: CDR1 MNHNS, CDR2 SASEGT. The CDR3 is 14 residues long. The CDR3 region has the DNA TGTGCCAGCAGTGAAGGTGGCATCAACACTGAAGCTTTCTTT. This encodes CASSEGGINTEAFF.

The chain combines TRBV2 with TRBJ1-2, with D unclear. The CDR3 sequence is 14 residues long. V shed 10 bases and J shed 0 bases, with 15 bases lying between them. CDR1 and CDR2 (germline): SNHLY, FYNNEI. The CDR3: CATEQSVTNYGYTF. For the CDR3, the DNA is TGTGCCACTGAACAGAGCGTAACTAACTATGGCTACACCTTC. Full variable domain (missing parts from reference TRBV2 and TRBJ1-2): EPEVTQTPSHQVTQMGQEVILRCVPISNHLYFYWYRQILGQKVEFLVSFYNNEISEKSEIFDDQFSVERPDGSNFTLKIRSTKLEDSAMYFCATEQSVTNYGYTFGSGTRLTVV.

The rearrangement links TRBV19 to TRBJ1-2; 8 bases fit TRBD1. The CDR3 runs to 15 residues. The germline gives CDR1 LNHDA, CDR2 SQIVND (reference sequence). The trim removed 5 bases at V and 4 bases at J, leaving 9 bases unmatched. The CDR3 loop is CASSDRGGMGYGYTF. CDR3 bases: TGTGCCAGTAGTGACAGGGGTGGAATGGGCTATGGCTACACCTTC.